Listed here are 10 T cell receptor beta chains from one sample, sequenced in a study of T cell responses to AZD1222 COVID-19 vaccine. Only in-frame clones appear in the TCRdb table, and some are missing; sequencing was by immunoSEQ multiplex PCR. Found here are 150,000 to 180,000 clones, 88% of them singletons; the top ten hold around 3%. The sample was peripheral blood, taken on day 0 of AZD1222 vaccination. These receptors came from an adult in good health.

V usage is TRBV2 and J usage is TRBJ2-5; D not certain. The V gene lost 5 bases and the J gene lost 1 base, with 8 bases spanning the gap. The CDR3 loop spans 13 amino acids. Germline V gene lookup returns CDR1 SNHLY and CDR2 FYNNEI. CDR3: CASSRRVQETQYF. CDR3 nucleotides: TGTGCCAGCAGTCGACGGGTCCAAGAGACCCAGTACTTC.

The chain couples TRBV19 to TRBJ2-2; D might be TRBD1 (5 bases). This CDR3 is built from 14 residues. Deletions cut 7 bases from V and 6 bases from J, with 15 bases between. Germline CDR1 LNHDA, CDR2 SQIVND (reference sequence). CDR3 nucleotide sequence: TGTGCCAGTATGGGTTTAGGGGCCTCCGGGGAGCTGTTTTTT. Protein: CASMGLGASGELFF. Full variable domain (missing parts from reference TRBV19 and TRBJ2-2): DGGITQSPKYLFRKEGQNVTLSCEQNLNHDAMYWYRQDPGQGLRLIYYSQIVNDFQKGDIAEGYSVSREKKESFPLTVTSAQKNPTAFYLCASMGLGASGELFFGEGSRLTVL.

This clone has just one count. This rearrangement joins TRBV15 to TRBJ2-7; 10 positions agree with TRBD2. Germline CDR1 is LNHNV and CDR2 is YYDKDF (reference sequence). V dropped 4 bases and J dropped 2; count of bases not matched to a gene: 8. The CDR3 has 16 amino acids. Written as DNA, the CDR3 is TGTGCCACCAGCACCCCGTCTAGCGGGGGTACCTACGAGCAGTACTTC. It yields the protein CATSTPSSGGTYEQYF.

V gene TRBV6-6 combines with J gene TRBJ1-5; a weak D match, TRBD1 (5 bases). From germline, CDR1 is MNHNY and CDR2 SVGAGI (reference sequence). The CDR3 runs 14 residues. The V gene lost 4 bases and the J gene lost 3 bases, with 10 bases spanning the gap. The CDR3 region is CASSSTRANQPQHF. The CDR3 coding sequence is TGTGCCAGCAGTTCGACCAGGGCCAATCAGCCCCAGCATTTT.

This chain uses TRBV6-5 with TRBJ1-5; maybe TRBD1 (6 bases). Germline V CDR1 and CDR2: MNHEY, SVGAGI. This CDR3 is 13 amino acids long. The ends were cut back, 6 bases at V and 9 bases at J, with 15 bases in the middle. In DNA, the CDR3 is TGTGCCAGCAGACCAGACAGGTTTGCGCCCCAGCATTTT. It translates to CASRPDRFAPQHF.

The gene calls are TRBV18 and TRBJ2-7, with TRBD1 matching 7 bases. V dropped 6 bases and J dropped 3; count of bases not matched to a gene: 8. The V gene's germline CDR1 is KGHSH and CDR2 LQKENI. The length of the CDR3 is 14 residues. The CDR3 DNA reads as TGTGCCAGCTCTCCCGGGACAGAGGACTACGAGCAGTACTTC. The encoded protein is CASSPGTEDYEQYF.

The gene calls are TRBV7-9 and TRBJ1-6, with D tentatively TRBD1 (5 bases). This CDR3 is 15 amino acids long. Trimming took off 1 base at V and 7 bases at J, with 11 bases between the two ends. Germline V CDR1 and CDR2: SEHNR, FQNEAQ (reference sequence). CDR3 amino acids: CASSLVAGPNSPLHF. The CDR3 DNA reads as TGTGCCAGCAGCTTAGTAGCGGGGCCCAATTCACCCCTCCACTTT.

V is TRBV28 and J is TRBJ2-7, with 7 nucleotides matching TRBD1. This CDR3 spans 21 amino acids. V gave up 4 bases and J gave up 2 bases; unmatched junction bases: 26. In germline, CDR1 is MDHEN, CDR2 SYDVKM. CDR3 bases: TGTGCCAGCAGTTCCACCCAAGAGCGACAGGGACGAGCCCGTTTACCCTACGAGCAGTACTTC. Protein: CASSSTQERQGRARLPYEQYF.

This sequence joins TRBV19 and TRBJ1-1; D is possibly TRBD1 (6 bases). Germline CDR1 reads LNHDA; CDR2 reads SQIVND (reference sequence). Trimming removed 3 bases from V and 3 bases from J, with 14 bases in between. This CDR3 comprises 15 residues. This chain's CDR3 is CASSIGSGEDTEAFF. The CDR3 DNA reads TGTGCCAGTAGTATCGGCTCAGGGGAGGACACTGAAGCTTTCTTT.

The chain is built from TRBV18 and TRBJ1-1; D remains unclear. Germline lookup yields CDR1 KGHSH and CDR2 LQKENI. CDR3 length equals 13 residues. Between the trimmed V and J ends, which lost 5 bases and 0 bases, there was a span of 7 bases. The CDR3 DNA follows: TGTGCCAGCTCAGCTCTCCTGAACACTGAAGCTTTCTTT. Its protein product is CASSALLNTEAFF.